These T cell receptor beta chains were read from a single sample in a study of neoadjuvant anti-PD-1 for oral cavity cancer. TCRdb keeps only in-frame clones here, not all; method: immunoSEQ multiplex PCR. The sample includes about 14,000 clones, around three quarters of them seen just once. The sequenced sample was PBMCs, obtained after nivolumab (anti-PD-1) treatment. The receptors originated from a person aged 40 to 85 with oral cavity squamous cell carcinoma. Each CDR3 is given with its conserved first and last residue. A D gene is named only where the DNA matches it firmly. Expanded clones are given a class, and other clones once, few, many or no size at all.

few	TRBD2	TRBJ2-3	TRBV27	CASSPLAGGTRDTQYF	TGTGCCAGCAGTCCCCTAGCGGGAGGGACCAGAGATACGCAGTATTTT
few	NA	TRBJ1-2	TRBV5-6	CASSFGANYGYTF	TGTGCCAGCAGCTTTGGGGCTAACTATGGCTACACCTTC
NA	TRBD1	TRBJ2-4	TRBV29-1	CSVEGQATLAKNIQYF	TGCAGCGTTGAGGGACAGGCCACCTTAGCCAAAAACATTCAGTACTTC
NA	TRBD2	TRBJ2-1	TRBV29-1	CSGGLAGYNEQFF	TGCAGCGGGGGACTAGCGGGGTACAATGAGCAGTTCTTC
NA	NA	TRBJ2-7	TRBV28	CASKDTSYEQYF	TGTGCCAGCAAGGACACTTCCTACGAGCAGTACTTC
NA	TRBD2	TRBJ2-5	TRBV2	CASSGGTSGSGFRETQYF	TGTGCCAGCAGTGGCGGGACTAGCGGGAGCGGGTTTCGAGAGACCCAGTACTTC
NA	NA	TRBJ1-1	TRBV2	CASSGPLEAFF	TGTGCCAGCAGCGGACCGCTTGAAGCTTTCTTT
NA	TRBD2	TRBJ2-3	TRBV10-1	CASSVQRENSGAQYF	TGCGCCAGCAGTGTCCAGCGGGAGAATTCCGGAGCGCAGTATTTT
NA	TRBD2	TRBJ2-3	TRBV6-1	CASSGLAGGTDTQYF	TGTGCCAGCAGTGGACTAGCGGGAGGCACAGATACGCAGTATTTT
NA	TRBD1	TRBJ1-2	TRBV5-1	CASSIEISGQYGYTF	TGCGCCAGCAGCATAGAAATTTCGGGACAGTATGGCTACACCTTC
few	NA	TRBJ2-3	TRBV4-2	CASSQAGLEGLVGDTQYF	TGTGCCAGCAGCCAAGCCGGCCTCGAGGGCCTAGTTGGGGATACGCAGTATTTT
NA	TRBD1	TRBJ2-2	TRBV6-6	CASSPRDRDGELFF	TGTGCCAGCAGTCCCCGGGACAGAGACGGGGAGCTGTTTTTT